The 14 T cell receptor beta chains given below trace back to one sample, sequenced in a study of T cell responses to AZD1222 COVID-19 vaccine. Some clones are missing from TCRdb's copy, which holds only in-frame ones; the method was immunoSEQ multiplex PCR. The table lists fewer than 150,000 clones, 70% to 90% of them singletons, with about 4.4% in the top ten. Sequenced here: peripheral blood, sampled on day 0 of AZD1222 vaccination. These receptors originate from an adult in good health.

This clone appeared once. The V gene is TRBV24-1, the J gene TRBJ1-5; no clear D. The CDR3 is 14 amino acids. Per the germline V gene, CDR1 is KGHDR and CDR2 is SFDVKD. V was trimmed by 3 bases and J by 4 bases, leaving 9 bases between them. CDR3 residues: CATSDSSDNQPQHF. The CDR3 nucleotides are TGTGCCACCAGTGATAGCTCCGATAATCAGCCCCAGCATTTT.

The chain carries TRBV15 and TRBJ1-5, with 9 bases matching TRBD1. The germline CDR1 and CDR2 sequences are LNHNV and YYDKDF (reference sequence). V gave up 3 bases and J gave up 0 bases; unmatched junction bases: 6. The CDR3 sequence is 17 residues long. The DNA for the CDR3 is TGTGCCACCAGCAGCCCCGGGACAGGGAGTAGCAATCAGCCCCAGCATTTT. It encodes CATSSPGTGSSNQPQHF.

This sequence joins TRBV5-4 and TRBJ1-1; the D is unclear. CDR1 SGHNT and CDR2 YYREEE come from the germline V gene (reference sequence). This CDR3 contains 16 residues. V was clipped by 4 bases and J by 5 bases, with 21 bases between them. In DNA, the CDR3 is TGTGCCAGCAGCCCCAACCATCTGACGGGGAAGACTGAAGCTTTCTTT. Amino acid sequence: CASSPNHLTGKTEAFF.

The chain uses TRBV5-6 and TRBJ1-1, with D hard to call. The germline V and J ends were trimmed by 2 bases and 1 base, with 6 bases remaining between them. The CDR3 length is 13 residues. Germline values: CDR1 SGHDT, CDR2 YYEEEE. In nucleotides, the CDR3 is TGTGCCAGCAGCTTTGGTAGGAACACTGAAGCTTTCTTT. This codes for CASSFGRNTEAFF. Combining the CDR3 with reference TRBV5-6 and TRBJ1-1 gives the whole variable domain DAGVTQSPTHLIKTRGQQVTLRCSPKSGHDTVSWYQQALGQGPQFIFQYYEEEERQRGNFPDRFSGHQFPNYSSELNVNALLLGDSALYLCASSFGRNTEAFFGQGTRLTVV.

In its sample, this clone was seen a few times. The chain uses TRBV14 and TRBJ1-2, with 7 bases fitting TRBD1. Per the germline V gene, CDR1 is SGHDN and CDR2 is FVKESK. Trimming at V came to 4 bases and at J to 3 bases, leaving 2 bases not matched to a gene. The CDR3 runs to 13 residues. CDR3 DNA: TGTGCCAGCAGCCGAACAGGGGACTATGGCTACACCTTC. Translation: CASSRTGDYGYTF. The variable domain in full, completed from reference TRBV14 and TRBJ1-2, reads EAGVTQFPSHSVIEKGQTVTLRCDPISGHDNLYWYRRVMGKEIKFLLHFVKESKQDESGMPNNRFLAERTGGTYSTLKVQPAELEDSGVYFCASSRTGDYGYTFGSGTRLTVV.

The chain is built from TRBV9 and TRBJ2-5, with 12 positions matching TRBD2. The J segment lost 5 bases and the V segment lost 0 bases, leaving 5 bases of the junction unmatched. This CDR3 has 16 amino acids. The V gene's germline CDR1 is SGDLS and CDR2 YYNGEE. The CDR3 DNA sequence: TGTGCCAGCAGCGTAGCTAGCGGGGGGGCCTCGGAGACCCAGTACTTC. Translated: CASSVASGGASETQYF.

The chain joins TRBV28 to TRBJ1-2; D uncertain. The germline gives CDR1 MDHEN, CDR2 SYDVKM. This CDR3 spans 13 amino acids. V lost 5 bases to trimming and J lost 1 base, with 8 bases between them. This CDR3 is CASSPQRNYGYTF. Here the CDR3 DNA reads TGTGCCAGCAGTCCCCAGCGTAACTATGGCTACACCTTC.

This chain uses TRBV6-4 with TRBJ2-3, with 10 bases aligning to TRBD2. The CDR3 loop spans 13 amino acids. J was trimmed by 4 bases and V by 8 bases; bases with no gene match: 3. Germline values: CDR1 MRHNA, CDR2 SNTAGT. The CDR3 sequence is CASGSGGADTQYF. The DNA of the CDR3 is TGTGCCAGCGGAAGCGGGGGGGCAGATACGCAGTATTTT.

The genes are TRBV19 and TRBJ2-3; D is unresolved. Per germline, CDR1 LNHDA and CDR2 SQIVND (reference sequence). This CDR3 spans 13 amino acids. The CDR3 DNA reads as TGTGCTACCAGGTCGCCTCCCACAGATACGCAGTATTTT. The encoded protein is CATRSPPTDTQYF.

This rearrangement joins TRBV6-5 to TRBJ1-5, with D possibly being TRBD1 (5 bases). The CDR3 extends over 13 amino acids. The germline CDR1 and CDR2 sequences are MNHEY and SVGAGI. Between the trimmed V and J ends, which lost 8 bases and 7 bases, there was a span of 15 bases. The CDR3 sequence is CASVREPGQPQHF. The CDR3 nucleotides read TGTGCCAGCGTCAGGGAACCCGGGCAGCCCCAGCATTTT.

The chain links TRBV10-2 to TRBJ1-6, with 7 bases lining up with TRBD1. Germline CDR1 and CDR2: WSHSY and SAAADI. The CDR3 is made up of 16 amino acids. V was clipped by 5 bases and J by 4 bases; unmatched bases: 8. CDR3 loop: CASSTETGRYNSPLHF. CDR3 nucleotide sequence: TGCGCCAGCAGTACCGAGACAGGGCGGTATAATTCACCCCTCCACTTT.

CDR3 protein: CASAPGLFSTAEGTDTQYF. DNA of the CDR3: TGCGCCAGCGCTCCGGGGTTATTTTCTACCGCCGAAGGCACAGATACGCAGTATTTT. The V call is TRBV5-1, the J call TRBJ2-3; D may be TRBD2 (5 bases). The germline V and J ends were trimmed by 7 bases and 1 base, with 28 bases remaining between them. The CDR3 has 19 amino acids. Per germline, CDR1 SGHRS and CDR2 YFSETQ.

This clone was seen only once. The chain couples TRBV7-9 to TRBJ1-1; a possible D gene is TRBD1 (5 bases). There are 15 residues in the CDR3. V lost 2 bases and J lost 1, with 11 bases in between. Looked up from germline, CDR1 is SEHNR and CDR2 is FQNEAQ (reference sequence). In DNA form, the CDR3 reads TGTGCCAGCAGCTTAAGGGGCACGGAGAACACTGAAGCTTTCTTT. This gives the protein CASSLRGTENTEAFF. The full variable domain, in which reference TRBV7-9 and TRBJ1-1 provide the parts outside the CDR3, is DTGVSQNPRHKITKRGQNVTFRCDPISEHNRLYWYRQTLGQGPEFLTYFQNEAQLEKSRLLSDRFSAERPKGSFSTLEIQRTEQGDSAMYLCASSLRGTENTEAFFGQGTRLTVV.

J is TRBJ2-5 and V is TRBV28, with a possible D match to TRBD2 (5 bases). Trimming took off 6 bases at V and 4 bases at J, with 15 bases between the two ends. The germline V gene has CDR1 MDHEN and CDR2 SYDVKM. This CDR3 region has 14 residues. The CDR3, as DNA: TGTGCCAGCAGCCTCTCTTTTGGAGGAGAGACCCAGTACTTC. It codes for CASSLSFGGETQYF.